This T cell receptor beta chain was captured in a study of T cell responses to AZD1222 COVID-19 vaccine listed by TCRdb under 2021. At the level of the whole study: A total of about 230 trial participants underwent TCR sequencing, of whom some 210 received two doses of AZD1222 and about 26 received two doses of the MenACWY control vaccine. Trial participants were enrolled into age subgroups of 18-55, 56-69 and 70-plus years, which contained 148, 28 and 57 TCR-sequenced participants, respectively. Study-wide findings and limitations: Conclusions about previously exposed vaccinees were limited because only six AZD1222 recipients were SARS-CoV-2 seropositive at baseline. Participants were mostly white British, with more females than males. The authors suggested clonal diversity may have been underestimated. In the small 56-69-year group, the increase in depth fell short of significance, most likely because of low power. No day 14 peak-response samples were available, so repertoires were characterized only after the peak T cell response. Vaccine-associated CD4 TCRs spanned the whole spike protein, with dominant responses in regions 160-218 and 743-854. Nearly half of unique spike-specific TCRs reportedly recognized epitopes outside regions mutated in the B.1.351 and B.1.1.7 variants. A significant rise in spike-specific TCR breadth and depth was observed after two AZD1222 doses relative to day 0 and relative to MenACWY recipients.

This specimen's time point label, per the study, means: baseline before first vaccination. What this sample's treatment or condition label stands for: meningococcal conjugate vaccine given as trial control. The vaccinee samples were drawn from two UK trials, COV001 and COV002, one of which was a single-blind randomized controlled phase 2/3 trial testing AZD1222 (ChAdOx1 nCoV-19) in healthy adults. For TCRbeta chain sequencing, PBMC samples from trial participants were taken at day 0 and at day 28 after the second dose. The germline ends are 6 bases apart after V is trimmed by 2 bases and J by 6 bases. CDR1 is given as KGHDR and CDR2 as SFDVKD, both from the germline V gene. The CDR3 runs 13 amino acids, cysteine and phenylalanine included. The entry retains the CDR3 DNA only, 39 bases that are in frame from base 1. Worth noting for this clone: Its antigen specificity is not known. Per-base qualities were not stored, and no clone one base away is much larger.

The CDR3 regions of human TCRbeta chains were analyzed by immunosequencing. From the authors' description of their analysis: Repertoire TCRs were matched against a reference library of SARS-CoV-2-specific TCRs generated with the MIRA antigen-specificity platform. Breadth was defined as the fraction of unique TCRs that were SARS-CoV-2-associated. Depth was defined as the fraction of total T cells that were SARS-CoV-2-associated. Using the MIRA data, every spike-specific TCR was mapped to the spike region that the TCR reacted to and assigned to either a CD4 or a CD8 class. Log10-transformed breadth and depth values were compared by one-way ANOVA with Sidak's multiple comparisons tests. TCRdb limited this immuneACCESS table to in-frame rearrangements with V and J called. A share of clones is missing; checked studies link under half to unresolved V genes, and the rest is unexplained. That table gives V, J and clone size, and the DNA gave D and trimming. For this sample the table gives roughly 140,000 clones, of which about nine tenths were detected only once. Roughly 2.8% of the sample is held by the ten biggest clonotypes.

The sequenced sample was peripheral blood, obtained on day 0 of MenACWY control vaccination. This TCR came from an adult in good health. The rearranged chain carries TRBV24-1 and TRBJ2-2; the D segment cannot be called with confidence. The CDR3 here reads CATSDSPAGELFF. In nucleotides, the sequence is TGTGCCACCAGTGATTCTCCGGCCGGGGAGCTGTTTTTT.